This entry concerns a single TCR beta chain. CDR3 length equals 11 residues. Germline lookup yields CDR1 MDHEN and CDR2 SYDVKM. Trimming removed 4 bases from V and 4 bases from J, with 4 bases in between. The data derive from a study of blood T cell repertoires in COVID-19. Study processing details: Estimation of nucleated cell counts was performed using reference gene primer amplification. Measured with immunoSEQ multiplex PCR; TCRdb has only the in-frame clones, and not every one. V, J and clone size were drawn from that table, and D and trimming were deduced from the DNA. The sample includes about 260,000 clones, approximately 86% of them seen just once.

Sequences were obtained from peripheral blood. The chain uses TRBV28 and TRBJ1-1; no reliable D call. This sequence was found in a man aged 18 to 29 with active or convalescent COVID-19. CDR3 region: CASSSSTEAFF. The CDR3 DNA follows: TGTGCCAGCAGTTCGAGCACTGAAGCTTTCTTT.